This is a list of T cell receptor beta chains from one sample in a study of Graves' ophthalmopathy and Graves' hyperthyroidism. TCRdb independently ran MiXCR on the multiplex PCR reads; one entry per CDR3 protein. This repertoire shows 170,000 or so distinct CDR3 sequences, more than 30% found once; its top ten account for 4.5% to 6%. The material sequenced was peripheral blood. These receptor sequences come from a woman aged 40-49 years with Graves' ophthalmopathy. The CDR3 runs from the conserved cysteine through the conserved F or W. Each record gives: V gene, D gene, clone size, J gene, CDR3 DNA, CDR3 protein. The D gene is left open where the match is weak. Some rows have no size entry. The others give once, few or many, or a class for an expanded clone.

v_gene: TRBV6-5
d_gene: NA
abundance: few
j_gene: TRBJ1-5
CDR3nt: TGTGCCAGCAGTTACGAAGGAACGGGTCAGCCCCAGCATTTT
CDR3aa: CASSYEGTGQPQHF

v_gene: TRBV19
d_gene: NA
abundance: many
j_gene: TRBJ2-3
CDR3nt: TGTGCCAGTAGTCCCGGGACCACAGATACGCAGTATTTT
CDR3aa: CASSPGTTDTQYF

v_gene: TRBV20-1
d_gene: NA
abundance: many
j_gene: TRBJ1-5
CDR3nt: TGCAGTGCTAGGTCTACAGGCGACAATCAGCCCCAGCATTTT
CDR3aa: CSARSTGDNQPQHF

v_gene: TRBV28
d_gene: NA
abundance: many
j_gene: TRBJ2-7
CDR3nt: TGTGCCAGCTTCCAGGCCAGCTACGAGCAGTACTTC
CDR3aa: CASFQASYEQYF

v_gene: TRBV12-3/TRBV12-4
d_gene: TRBD1
abundance: NA
j_gene: TRBJ2-2
CDR3nt: TGTGCCAGCAGTACAGGGGATCAGAACACCGGGGAGCTGTTTTTT
CDR3aa: CASSTGDQNTGELFF

v_gene: TRBV6-5
d_gene: NA
abundance: many
j_gene: TRBJ1-3
CDR3nt: TGTGCCAGCAGTTACTCGGGGGGAAACACCATATATTTT
CDR3aa: CASSYSGGNTIYF

v_gene: TRBV11-3
d_gene: TRBD1
abundance: many
j_gene: TRBJ1-2
CDR3nt: TGTGCCAGCAGCTTAGGGGTGGGCAGGGGGTTTCATGGCTACACCTTC
CDR3aa: CASSLGVGRGFHGYTF

v_gene: TRBV5-1
d_gene: TRBD2
abundance: many
j_gene: TRBJ2-7
CDR3nt: TGCGCCAGCAGCTCGAGCGGGAGTCTCACCTACGAGCAGTACTTC
CDR3aa: CASSSSGSLTYEQYF

v_gene: TRBV5-1
d_gene: TRBD2
abundance: NA
j_gene: TRBJ2-7
CDR3nt: TGCGCCAGCAGCTGGGGACTAGCGGGAGCCTTTTACTACGAGCAGTACTTC
CDR3aa: CASSWGLAGAFYYEQYF

v_gene: TRBV7-2
d_gene: NA
abundance: NA
j_gene: TRBJ2-7
CDR3nt: TGTGCCAGCAGCTTAGGGGGGACTCGATACGAGCAGTACTTC
CDR3aa: CASSLGGTRYEQYF

v_gene: TRBV7-3
d_gene: NA
abundance: NA
j_gene: TRBJ2-5
CDR3nt: TGTGCCAGCAGCGCCGGGACCGATAGGGCCCAGTACTTC
CDR3aa: CASSAGTDRAQYF

v_gene: TRBV6-1
d_gene: NA
abundance: few
j_gene: TRBJ2-5
CDR3nt: TGTGCCAGCAGTGAAGCTCAGGCAGCTCAAGAGACCCAGTACTTC
CDR3aa: CASSEAQAAQETQYF

v_gene: TRBV5-1
d_gene: NA
abundance: NA
j_gene: TRBJ1-6
CDR3nt: TGCGCCAGCAGCTTTGGACAGCGATTTAATTCACCCCTCCACTTT
CDR3aa: CASSFGQRFNSPLHF

v_gene: TRBV6-2/TRBV6-3
d_gene: NA
abundance: many
j_gene: TRBJ1-2
CDR3nt: TGTGCCAGCAGCTCCCCCCTCGCAGGCCGCACCATCTATGGCTACACCTTC
CDR3aa: CASSSPLAGRTIYGYTF

v_gene: TRBV5-1
d_gene: NA
abundance: many
j_gene: TRBJ1-1
CDR3nt: TGCGCCAGCAGCTTGGCACTCGGAGTGACTGAAGCTTTCTTT
CDR3aa: CASSLALGVTEAFF

v_gene: TRBV20-1
d_gene: NA
abundance: many
j_gene: TRBJ1-2
CDR3nt: TGCAGTGCTAGAGATAAGGGTGAGGCTGGCTACACCTTC
CDR3aa: CSARDKGEAGYTF

v_gene: TRBV3-1
d_gene: NA
abundance: NA
j_gene: TRBJ2-7
CDR3nt: TGTGCCAGCAGCCAATCGCCTCCCGAGCAGTACTTC
CDR3aa: CASSQSPPEQYF

v_gene: TRBV27
d_gene: TRBD1
abundance: many
j_gene: TRBJ1-5
CDR3nt: TGTGCCAGCAGGGACAGGGGTGGCAGCAATCAGCCCCAGCATTTT
CDR3aa: CASRDRGGSNQPQHF

v_gene: TRBV12-3/TRBV12-4
d_gene: NA
abundance: few
j_gene: TRBJ1-1
CDR3nt: TGTGCCAGCAGTGGGGACACGAACACTGAAGCTTTCTTT
CDR3aa: CASSGDTNTEAFF

v_gene: TRBV13
d_gene: NA
abundance: many
j_gene: TRBJ1-1
CDR3nt: TGTGCCAGCGGATACCGGGTTATGAACACTGAAGCTTTCTTT
CDR3aa: CASGYRVMNTEAFF

v_gene: TRBV10-3
d_gene: NA
abundance: NA
j_gene: TRBJ1-1
CDR3nt: TGTGCCATCAGTGAGACAGGGTGGAGCACTGAAGCTTTCTTT
CDR3aa: CAISETGWSTEAFF

v_gene: TRBV13
d_gene: NA
abundance: NA
j_gene: TRBJ2-5
CDR3nt: TGTGCCAGCAGCCAAACACGGGGCAATATGGAGACCCAGTACTTC
CDR3aa: CASSQTRGNMETQYF

v_gene: TRBV4-3
d_gene: TRBD1
abundance: many
j_gene: TRBJ1-1
CDR3nt: TGCGCCAGCAGCAAAGGACAGGTTAACACTGAAGCTTTCTTT
CDR3aa: CASSKGQVNTEAFF

v_gene: TRBV28
d_gene: TRBD1
abundance: NA
j_gene: TRBJ1-5
CDR3nt: TGTGCCAGCAGCCATTTGGGACAGGCAAATGGCAATCAGCCCCAGCATTTT
CDR3aa: CASSHLGQANGNQPQHF

v_gene: TRBV20-1
d_gene: TRBD2
abundance: many
j_gene: TRBJ2-7
CDR3nt: TGCAGTGCTAGCGCTAGCGGGAGCCGCGAGCAGTACTTC
CDR3aa: CSASASGSREQYF

v_gene: TRBV20-1
d_gene: TRBD1
abundance: many
j_gene: TRBJ1-2
CDR3nt: TGCAGTGCGCGGGGACAGGGTAACTATGGCTACACCTTC
CDR3aa: CSARGQGNYGYTF